A selection of T cell receptor beta chains follows, all from one sample in a study of CD8 T cells in ankylosing spondylitis. Each CDR3 protein gets one entry after TCRdb re-called the 5' RACE reads with MiXCR. The table lists about 310,000 distinct CDR3 sequences, about a fifth of them singletons. The material sequenced was blood, either unsorted or a sorted T cell fraction (not recorded which). The receptors shown here come from a female donor with ankylosing spondylitis or in good health (not recorded which). CDR3s include the opening cysteine and the closing phenylalanine or tryptophan. Fields, in order: CDR3 protein, CDR3 DNA, V gene, D gene, clone size, J gene. A D gene is named only where the DNA matches it firmly. Part of the rows lack a size; the others show once, few, many or a class for expanded clones.

CDR3 protein: CASSGGSRNTIYF
CDR3 DNA: TGTGCCAGCAGCGGAGGGAGCAGAAACACCATATATTTT
V gene: TRBV21-1
D gene: .
clone size: few
J gene: TRBJ1-3

CDR3 protein: CASSRHSDQPQHF
CDR3 DNA: TGTGCCAGCAGCCGCCACTCGGATCAGCCCCAGCATTTT
V gene: TRBV5-6
D gene: .
clone size: .
J gene: TRBJ1-5

CDR3 protein: CAISSSGRTTDEQFF
CDR3 DNA: TGTGCCATCAGTTCTAGCGGGAGAACTACCGATGAGCAGTTCTTC
V gene: TRBV10-3
D gene: TRBD2
clone size: many
J gene: TRBJ2-1

CDR3 protein: CATSSRAWYTEAFF
CDR3 DNA: TGTGCCACCAGCTCTCGCGCGTGGTACACTGAAGCTTTCTTT
V gene: TRBV15
D gene: .
clone size: many
J gene: TRBJ1-1

CDR3 protein: CSARDPAGGGGEQFF
CDR3 DNA: TGCAGTGCTAGAGATCCAGCGGGAGGTGGGGGTGAGCAGTTCTTC
V gene: TRBV20-1
D gene: TRBD2
clone size: .
J gene: TRBJ2-1

CDR3 protein: CASSSLAGASSYNEQFF
CDR3 DNA: TGTGCCAGCAGCTCACTAGCGGGAGCAAGCTCCTACAATGAGCAGTTCTTC
V gene: TRBV7-2
D gene: TRBD2
clone size: many
J gene: TRBJ2-1

CDR3 protein: CASSGLDGRNEQFF
CDR3 DNA: TGTGCCAGCAGTGGCCTAGATGGGAGGAATGAGCAGTTCTTC
V gene: TRBV2
D gene: .
clone size: .
J gene: TRBJ2-1

CDR3 protein: CASRVAGGNTQYF
CDR3 DNA: TGTGCCAGCAGGGTAGCGGGGGGAAATACGCAGTATTTT
V gene: TRBV27
D gene: TRBD2
clone size: few
J gene: TRBJ2-3

CDR3 protein: CASSPFGTSGGAGEQFF
CDR3 DNA: TGTGCCAGCAGCCCCTTCGGGACTAGCGGGGGGGCTGGGGAGCAGTTCTTC
V gene: TRBV9
D gene: TRBD2
clone size: few
J gene: TRBJ2-1

CDR3 protein: CASGRVRPSEFYNEQFF
CDR3 DNA: TGTGCCAGCGGGAGGGTTAGGCCGAGCGAGTTTTACAATGAGCAGTTCTTC
V gene: TRBV5-6
D gene: TRBD2
clone size: many
J gene: TRBJ2-1

CDR3 protein: CASSFGLTHRDEQYF
CDR3 DNA: TGTGCCAGCAGCTTCGGCCTCACCCATCGCGACGAGCAGTACTTC
V gene: TRBV11-3
D gene: .
clone size: few
J gene: TRBJ2-7

CDR3 protein: CATSDTRQGGSQPQHF
CDR3 DNA: TGTGCCACCAGTGACACAAGACAGGGGGGAAGCCAGCCCCAGCATTTT
V gene: TRBV24-1
D gene: TRBD1
clone size: few
J gene: TRBJ1-5

CDR3 protein: CASSLGGASEETQYF
CDR3 DNA: TGTGCCAGCAGCTTAGGTGGGGCCTCGGAAGAGACCCAGTACTTC
V gene: TRBV7-2
D gene: .
clone size: .
J gene: TRBJ2-5

CDR3 protein: CASSDPWQEKLFF
CDR3 DNA: TGTGCCAGCAGTGACCCCTGGCAGGAAAAACTGTTTTTT
V gene: TRBV25-1
D gene: .
clone size: few
J gene: TRBJ1-4

CDR3 protein: CASNRGDFYGYTF
CDR3 DNA: TGCGCCAGCAACCGTGGGGACTTCTATGGCTACACCTTC
V gene: TRBV5-1
D gene: .
clone size: .
J gene: TRBJ1-2

CDR3 protein: CSVEGGGHGETQYF
CDR3 DNA: TGCAGCGTTGAGGGTGGGGGGCATGGGGAGACCCAGTACTTC
V gene: TRBV29-1
D gene: .
clone size: many
J gene: TRBJ2-5

CDR3 protein: CASSQRREEYTGELFF
CDR3 DNA: TGTGCCAGCAGCCAGAGGAGGGAGGAATACACCGGGGAGCTGTTTTTT
V gene: TRBV7-3
D gene: .
clone size: few
J gene: TRBJ2-2

CDR3 protein: CASSVLAGVFGNEQFF
CDR3 DNA: TGTGCCAGCAGCGTACTAGCGGGAGTTTTCGGCAATGAGCAGTTCTTC
V gene: TRBV7-2
D gene: TRBD2
clone size: few
J gene: TRBJ2-1

CDR3 protein: CASSPTRAGGSYEQFF
CDR3 DNA: TGTGCCAGCAGCCCCACCCGGGCGGGAGGTTCATATGAGCAGTTCTTC
V gene: TRBV7-8
D gene: TRBD2
clone size: .
J gene: TRBJ2-1

CDR3 protein: CASSDRGRLTDTQYF
CDR3 DNA: TGTGCCAGCAGTGATAGAGGGAGACTCACAGATACGCAGTATTTT
V gene: TRBV25-1
D gene: .
clone size: .
J gene: TRBJ2-3

CDR3 protein: CGVGGPGTDTQYF
CDR3 DNA: TGCGGGGTGGGGGGGCCGGGCACAGATACGCAGTATTTT
V gene: TRBV20-1
D gene: .
clone size: few
J gene: TRBJ2-3

CDR3 protein: CATSPFEGGDTQYF
CDR3 DNA: TGTGCCACCAGCCCGTTCGAGGGGGGGGATACGCAGTATTTT
V gene: TRBV15
D gene: .
clone size: few
J gene: TRBJ2-3

CDR3 protein: CASSAGTGGIYEQFF
CDR3 DNA: TGTGCCAGCAGTGCCGGGACAGGTGGAATCTATGAGCAGTTCTTC
V gene: TRBV12-3/TRBV12-4
D gene: TRBD1
clone size: few
J gene: TRBJ2-1

CDR3 protein: CASSEGMGGGTEAFF
CDR3 DNA: TGTGCCAGCAGTGAAGGGATGGGGGGAGGTACTGAAGCTTTCTTT
V gene: TRBV2
D gene: .
clone size: .
J gene: TRBJ1-1

CDR3 protein: CSVELQGAKETQYF
CDR3 DNA: TGCAGCGTTGAGTTACAGGGGGCAAAAGAGACCCAGTACTTC
V gene: TRBV29-1
D gene: TRBD1
clone size: .
J gene: TRBJ2-5

CDR3 protein: CASSIGLAGRNEQFF
CDR3 DNA: TGTGCCAGCAGTATAGGACTAGCGGGAAGAAATGAGCAGTTCTTC
V gene: TRBV27
D gene: TRBD2
clone size: .
J gene: TRBJ2-1

CDR3 protein: CASSWGGAGYEQYF
CDR3 DNA: TGCGCCAGCAGCTGGGGGGGGGCTGGTTACGAGCAGTACTTC
V gene: TRBV5-1
D gene: .
clone size: .
J gene: TRBJ2-7

CDR3 protein: CASSQGNYNEQFF
CDR3 DNA: TGTGCCAGCAGCCAAGGGAATTACAATGAGCAGTTCTTC
V gene: TRBV14
D gene: .
clone size: .
J gene: TRBJ2-1

CDR3 protein: CAWSDKTDTQYF
CDR3 DNA: TGTGCCTGGAGTGACAAGACAGATACGCAGTATTTT
V gene: TRBV30
D gene: .
clone size: few
J gene: TRBJ2-3

CDR3 protein: CASSLVVSLDRVRYEQYF
CDR3 DNA: TGTGCCAGCAGCTTAGTTGTCTCGTTGGACAGAGTTAGGTACGAGCAGTACTTC
V gene: TRBV11-2
D gene: .
clone size: .
J gene: TRBJ2-7

CDR3 protein: CSVKSTENTEAFF
CDR3 DNA: TGCAGCGTGAAATCGACGGAGAACACTGAAGCTTTCTTT
V gene: TRBV29-1
D gene: .
clone size: many
J gene: TRBJ1-1

CDR3 protein: CASSRGVRDEQFF
CDR3 DNA: TGTGCCTCCTCAAGGGGTGTTAGGGATGAGCAGTTCTTC
V gene: TRBV30
D gene: .
clone size: many
J gene: TRBJ2-1

CDR3 protein: CASRLAGRRDYGYTF
CDR3 DNA: TGTGCCAGCAGGTTGGCAGGGCGGAGAGACTATGGCTACACCTTC
V gene: TRBV6-1
D gene: .
clone size: many
J gene: TRBJ1-2

CDR3 protein: CASSPDGLRNEKLFF
CDR3 DNA: TGTGCCAGCAGCCCCGACGGGTTGAGGAATGAAAAACTGTTTTTT
V gene: TRBV7-2
D gene: .
clone size: few
J gene: TRBJ1-4

CDR3 protein: CSAPPGRGVYNEQFF
CDR3 DNA: TGCAGTGCTCCCCCCGGCAGGGGGGTCTACAATGAGCAGTTCTTC
V gene: TRBV20-1
D gene: .
clone size: .
J gene: TRBJ2-1

CDR3 protein: CAISGGLAGSYEQYF
CDR3 DNA: TGTGCCATCAGTGGAGGACTAGCGGGATCCTACGAGCAGTACTTC
V gene: TRBV10-3
D gene: TRBD2
clone size: many
J gene: TRBJ2-7

CDR3 protein: CASSPTRLAGEVHEQYF
CDR3 DNA: TGTGCCAGCAGCCCCACAAGACTAGCGGGAGAGGTTCACGAGCAGTACTTC
V gene: TRBV7-8
D gene: TRBD2
clone size: .
J gene: TRBJ2-7